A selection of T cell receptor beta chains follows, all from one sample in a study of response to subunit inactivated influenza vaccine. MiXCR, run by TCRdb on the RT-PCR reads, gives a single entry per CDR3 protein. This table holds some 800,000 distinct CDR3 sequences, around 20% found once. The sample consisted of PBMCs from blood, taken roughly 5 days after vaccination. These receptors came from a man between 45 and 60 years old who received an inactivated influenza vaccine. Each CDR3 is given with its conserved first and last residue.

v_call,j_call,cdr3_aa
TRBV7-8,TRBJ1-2,CASSQGVGREGYGYTF
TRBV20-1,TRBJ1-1,CSARGAVGAFF
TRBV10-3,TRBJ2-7,CAISERGQANSYEQYF
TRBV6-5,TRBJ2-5,CASSSDSASWETQYF
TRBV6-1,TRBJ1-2,CASSISDRRNYGYTF
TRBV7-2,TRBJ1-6,CASTPDRDNSPLHF
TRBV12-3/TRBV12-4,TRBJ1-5,CASSFLGQNQPQHF
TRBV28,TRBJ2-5,CASSSLTGHRGTQYF
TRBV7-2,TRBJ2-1,CASSLARLANEQFF
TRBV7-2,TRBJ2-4,CASSLLSSGKNIQYF
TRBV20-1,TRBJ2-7,CSASRAETYEQYF
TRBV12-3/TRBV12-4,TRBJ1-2,CASSLRAGGPYGYTF
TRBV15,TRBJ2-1,CATSTSGTSGYNEQFF
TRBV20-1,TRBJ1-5,CSARDPGGLGQPQHF
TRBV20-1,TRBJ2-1,CSARDASGGLDEQFF
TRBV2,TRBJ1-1,CASGLRVTEAFF
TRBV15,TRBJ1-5,CATSREISQPQHF
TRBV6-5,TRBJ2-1,CASSYSGSGSSYNEQFF
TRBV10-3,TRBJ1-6,CAGGQDLNSPLHF
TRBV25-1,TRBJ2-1,CASSEGRGASYNEQFF
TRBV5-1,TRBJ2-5,CASSLAGSGPQETQYF
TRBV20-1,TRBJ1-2,CSARARPGYTF
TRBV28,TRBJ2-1,CASSLGQGHNEQFF
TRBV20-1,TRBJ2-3,CSARDARHTDTQYF
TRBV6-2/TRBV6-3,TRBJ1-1,CASTRAETDPMNTEAFF
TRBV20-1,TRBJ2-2,CSVLAESTGELFF
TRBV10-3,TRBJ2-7,CASRQGEYEQYF
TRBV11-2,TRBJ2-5,CASSLARLDRVGETQYF
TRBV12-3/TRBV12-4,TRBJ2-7,CASSFTSGGLSSYEQYF
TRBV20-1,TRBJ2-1,CSAIITSGSYNEQFF
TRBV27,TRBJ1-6,CASSFINSPLHF
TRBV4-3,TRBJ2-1,CASSQDPNEQFF
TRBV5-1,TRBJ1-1,CASSSYDRNTEAFF
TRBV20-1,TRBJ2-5,CSARDGAGLETQYF
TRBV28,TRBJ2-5,CASSFTVGLGYETQYF
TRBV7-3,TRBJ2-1,CASSLTGGAGAALWYNEQFF
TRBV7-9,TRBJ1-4,CASSPTDSTNEKLFF
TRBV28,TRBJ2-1,CASSLLSEGYNEQFF
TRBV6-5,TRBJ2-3,CASSYLPPSWGGTQYF
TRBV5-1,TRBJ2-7,CASSYDGTLSSYEQYF
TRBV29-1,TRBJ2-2,CSVRDSNTGELFF
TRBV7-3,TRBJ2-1,CASSLLAGAAYNEQFF
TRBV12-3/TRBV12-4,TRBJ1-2,CASSPPPGRGRGYTF
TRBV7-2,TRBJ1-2,CASSAFGGYTF
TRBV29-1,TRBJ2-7,CSVELGTGPEQYF
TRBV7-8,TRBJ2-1,CASSPRGSGNYNEQFF
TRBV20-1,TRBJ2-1,CSARVWVPEQFF
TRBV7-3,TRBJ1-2,CASSLSAGVPSVGYTF
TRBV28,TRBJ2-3,CASNKLHTDTQYF